This T cell receptor (beta chain) is from a study of radiation and T cells in renal cell carcinoma. The V and J ends lost 4 bases and 5 bases, in that order; junction bases with no gene match: 3. The CDR3 runs 13 residues. The germline gives CDR1 MGHRA, CDR2 YSYEKL. Of note for this clone: Other DNA sequences in the same sample also yield this CDR3.

Documented treatment: treatment-naive control, cytoreductive nephrectomy. Control tumors came from treatment-naive patients without prior radiation. The protocol was immunoSEQ multiplex PCR, while the TCRdb copy is restricted to in-frame clones and leaves out a portion. The sample contains tens of thousands of clones, roughly 64% of which appear only once. This sequence originates from a man in his forties with renal cell carcinoma. Here the sequenced sample was tumor tissue, taken from a patient whose treatment was nephrectomy without radiotherapy. This chain connects TRBV4-1 to TRBJ2-5, with TRBD2 matching over 8 bases. CDR3 residues: CASSPPGGETQYF. The DNA for the CDR3 is TGCGCCAGCAGCCCCCCGGGAGGGGAGACCCAGTACTTC.